In this sample, the clone carrying this T cell receptor (beta chain) turned up a few times. There are 12 residues in the CDR3. Germline CDR1 and CDR2: SNHLY and FYNNEI. Trimming pared 7 bases from V and 3 bases from J, leaving 9 bases between. The source of the sample is a study of blood T cell repertoires in COVID-19. Overall study: Acute and convalescent COVID-19 specimens originated in the United States, Italy and Spain.

In the original analysis: From reference gene primer amplification, estimates of nucleated cell counts were derived. Some clones are missing from TCRdb's copy, which holds only in-frame ones; the method was immunoSEQ multiplex PCR. D and trimming come from the DNA, and the V and J calls and clone size come from that table. The sample contains fewer than 150,000 clones, 86% of which appear only once. This TCR was recovered from a woman aged 50 to 60 who had recovered from COVID-19. The rearrangement links TRBV2 to TRBJ1-1; D may be TRBD1 (6 bases). The sequencing sample was made of peripheral blood. The CDR3 loop is CASKNRDTEAFF. The CDR3 coding sequence is TGTGCCAGCAAAAACAGGGACACTGAAGCTTTCTTT.